This T cell receptor (beta chain) was retrieved from a study of control samples from healthy donors and cancer patients. The data were produced by immunoSEQ multiplex PCR, yet TCRdb's version contains in-frame clones alone and is incomplete. The table includes 20,000 to 25,000 clones, approximately 83% detected once. The CDR3 consists of 14 residues. CDR1 SGHTS and CDR2 YDEGEE come from the germline V gene. V was trimmed by 0 bases and J by 3 bases, leaving 8 bases between them. The receptor comes from a man aged 55 to 70 with head and neck cancer. The sequenced material came from PBMCs. The chain combines TRBV5-8 with TRBJ2-3; D is ambiguous. The CDR3: CASSLEEVTDTQYF. In nucleotides, the CDR3 is TGTGCCAGCAGCTTGGAAGAGGTAACAGATACGCAGTATTTT.